The 21 T cell receptor beta chains below come from one sample, sequenced in a study of cytomegalovirus exposure and HLA in healthy donors. TCRdb's table, derived via immunoSEQ multiplex PCR, lists solely in-frame clones and lacks some. The table lists over 45,000 clones, about 92% of them singletons. Source material: PBMCs. These receptors were taken from a man younger than 35 in good health and CMV-seronegative.

The chain recombines TRBV4-3 with TRBJ2-7, with 7 bases matching TRBD2. Losses at the gene ends were 3 bases for V and 0 bases for J; bases not matched to a gene: 2. The germline gives CDR1 LGHNA, CDR2 YSLEER. The CDR3 loop spans 14 amino acids. The CDR3 region is CASSHTSDSYEQYF. CDR3 bases: TGCGCCAGCAGCCACACTAGCGACTCCTACGAGCAGTACTTC.

The V gene is TRBV11-2, the J gene TRBJ1-1, with TRBD1 matching over 7 bases. CDR1 and CDR2 (germline): SGHAT, FQNNGV. This CDR3 has 13 amino acids. Trimming took 5 bases from V and 8 from J; bases not matched to a gene: 8. In DNA form, the CDR3 reads TGTGCCAGCAGCCCGACGGGACAGATAGAAGCTTTCTTT. This encodes CASSPTGQIEAFF.

The rearrangement uses TRBV7-2 and TRBJ2-7; TRBD1 aligns across 10 bases. Germline values: CDR1 SGHTA, CDR2 FQGNSA. CDR3 length equals 14 residues. V lost 3 bases to trimming and J lost 3 bases; unmatched junction nucleotides: 2. CDR3 protein: CASSFWDRGYEQYF. CDR3 bases: TGTGCCAGCAGCTTTTGGGACAGGGGCTACGAGCAGTACTTC.

The chain carries TRBV6-5 and TRBJ1-2, with D possibly TRBD1 on 5 matching bases. V was pared by 0 bases and J by 3 bases, with 8 bases between. The length of the CDR3 is 14 residues. The V gene's germline CDR1 is MNHEY and CDR2 SVGAGI. As DNA, the CDR3 is TGTGCCAGCAGTTACTCGGGGGACTACTATGGCTACACCTTC. It is translated as CASSYSGDYYGYTF.

The rearrangement uses TRBV6-6 and TRBJ1-2, with 7 nucleotides matching TRBD1. V lost 5 bases to trimming and J lost 2 bases; unmatched junction nucleotides: 8. The CDR3 contains 15 residues. CDR1 and CDR2 (germline): MNHNY, SVGAGI (reference sequence). The CDR3 DNA is TGTGCCAGCAGTGATCCGGGACAGTCGAACTATGGCTACACCTTC. It is translated as CASSDPGQSNYGYTF.

This chain uses TRBV19 with TRBJ2-7, with 8 nucleotides matching TRBD2. Germline lookup yields CDR1 LNHDA and CDR2 SQIVND (reference sequence). CDR3 length: 14 residues. The ends lost 8 bases at V and 0 bases at J; junction bases unmatched: 6. This chain's CDR3 is CASRTSGSSYEQYF. The CDR3 DNA reads TGTGCCAGTCGAACTAGCGGAAGCTCCTACGAGCAGTACTTC.

The rearrangement links TRBV2 to TRBJ2-2; D is perhaps TRBD1 (5 bases). The CDR3 sequence is 14 residues long. V was pared by 6 bases and J by 1 base, with 9 bases between. Germline CDR1 SNHLY, CDR2 FYNNEI. CDR3 amino acids: CASRWTQNTGELFF. The CDR3 nucleotides are TGTGCCAGCAGATGGACACAGAACACCGGGGAGCTGTTTTTT.

The gene calls are TRBV7-2 and TRBJ2-4, with TRBD2 as a possible D gene (5 bases). With 6 bases removed from V and 4 bases from J, the gap between germline ends came to 13 bases. The CDR3 extends over 14 amino acids. CDR1 is SGHTA and CDR2 is FQGNSA in the germline V gene. CDR3 amino acids: CASREDAAKNIQYF. The CDR3, as DNA: TGTGCCAGCAGGGAGGACGCGGCGAAAAACATTCAGTACTTC.

The J gene is TRBJ1-1, the V gene TRBV19, with 7 bases lining up with TRBD1. J gave up 4 bases and V 7 bases, and 36 bases lay outside the gene matches. CDR3 length equals 23 residues. Germline values: CDR1 LNHDA, CDR2 SQIVND (reference sequence). The DNA of the CDR3 is TGTGCCAGTATAATTCTCCCGCAATTGTTGTTGACAGGGTTTATTCCCCGGTTCACTGAAGCTTTCTTT. Its translation: CASIILPQLLLTGFIPRFTEAFF.

The CDR3 coding sequence is TGTGCCAGCAGCTTGAGGACTAGCGGCGAGCAGTACTTC. It encodes CASSLRTSGEQYF. The chain combines TRBV7-2 with TRBJ2-7, with 10 bases fitting TRBD2. The CDR3 is 13 residues long. V was pared by 3 bases and J by 6 bases, with 2 bases of the junction left unmatched. CDR1 and CDR2 (germline): SGHTA, FQGNSA.

This clone was seen just once. The V gene is TRBV28, the J gene TRBJ2-2, with TRBD2 identical over 8 bases. Trimming cost V 2 bases and J 6 bases; bases outside gene matches: 5. This CDR3 comprises 15 residues. The germline CDR1 and CDR2 sequences are MDHEN and SYDVKM. CDR3 coding DNA: TGTGCCAGCAGTTTACTCCGGGAGGGCCCCGGGGAGCTGTTTTTT. It translates to CASSLLREGPGELFF.

This chain links TRBV9 with TRBJ2-2; the D gene is possibly TRBD2 (5 bases). CDR3 length equals 15 residues. Deletions cut 0 bases from V and 0 bases from J, with 6 bases between. The V gene's germline CDR1 is SGDLS and CDR2 YYNGEE. Written as DNA, the CDR3 is TGTGCCAGCAGCGTAGCCGGGACGAACACCGGGGAGCTGTTTTTT. Amino acids: CASSVAGTNTGELFF.

This clone was seen a few times. The V and J genes are TRBV6-5 and TRBJ2-3; no clear D gene. Germline V gene sequence: CDR1 MNHEY, CDR2 SVGAGI. The CDR3 has 15 residues. Trimming pared 0 bases from V and 0 bases from J, leaving 7 bases between. Written as DNA, the CDR3 is TGTGCCAGCAGTTACTCAGTAGCAAGCACAGATACGCAGTATTTT. This gives the protein CASSYSVASTDTQYF.

The gene calls are TRBV28 and TRBJ2-7; a possible D gene is TRBD1 (8 bases). This CDR3 spans 15 amino acids. Germline CDR1 MDHEN, CDR2 SYDVKM. With 3 bases removed from V and 1 base from J, the gap between germline ends came to 13 bases. The CDR3 is CASSFTGGASYEQYF. CDR3 DNA sequence: TGTGCCAGCAGTTTTACAGGGGGGGCTTCCTACGAGCAGTACTTC.

The rearrangement joins TRBV10-1 to TRBJ2-3, with 8 bases that match TRBD2. V lost 0 bases and J lost 2; bases outside the gene matches: 4. Per the germline V gene, CDR1 is WNHNN and CDR2 is SYGVQD (reference sequence). The CDR3 is made up of 16 amino acids. This chain's CDR3 is CASSESGAGVTDTQYF. CDR3 bases: TGCGCCAGCAGTGAGTCAGGAGCGGGAGTCACAGATACGCAGTATTTT.

This clone was seen just once. The genes are TRBV7-8 and TRBJ1-3; D is uncertain. V gave up 2 bases and J gave up 2 bases, with 13 bases separating them. The CDR3 extends over 16 amino acids. In germline, CDR1 is SGHVS, CDR2 FQNEAQ. The CDR3 loop is CASSLLWEAPGNTIYF. For the CDR3, the DNA is TGTGCCAGCAGCTTATTGTGGGAGGCTCCTGGAAACACCATATATTTT. Using reference TRBV7-8 and TRBJ1-3 for the parts outside the CDR3, the full variable domain is GAGVSQSPRYKVAKRGQDVALRCDPISGHVSLFWYQQALGQGPEFLTYFQNEAQLDKSGLPSDRFFAERPEGSVSTLKIQRTQQEDSAVYLCASSLLWEAPGNTIYFGEGSWLTVV.

The chain carries TRBV5-5 and TRBJ2-7; D is possibly TRBD2 (6 bases). The V gene lost 1 base and the J gene lost 3 bases, with 14 bases spanning the gap. CDR1 and CDR2 from the germline V gene are SGHKS and YYEKEE (reference sequence). The CDR3 consists of 15 residues. The CDR3 DNA follows: TGTGCCAGCAGCTTGATCCAGGGCGGGAACTACGAGCAGTACTTC. As protein: CASSLIQGGNYEQYF. Variable domain in full (rest from reference TRBV5-5 and TRBJ2-7): DAGVTQSPTHLIKTRGQQVTLRCSPISGHKSVSWYQQVLGQGPQFIFQYYEKEERGRGNFPDRFSARQFPNYSSELNVNALLLGDSALYLCASSLIQGGNYEQYFGPGTRLTVT.

V and J are TRBV7-2 and TRBJ1-2; tentatively, D is TRBD1 (5 bases). CDR3 length: 16 residues. V was shortened by 7 bases and J by 4 bases, with 22 bases between the two germline ends. CDR1 and CDR2 from the germline V gene are SGHTA and FQGNSA. The CDR3 region has the DNA TGTGCCAGCACATCAGATTCGGGCAGGGTGGCCTATGGCTACACCTTC. Its protein product is CASTSDSGRVAYGYTF.

The gene calls are TRBV5-1 and TRBJ2-1, with TRBD1 matching over 7 bases. The CDR3 runs 16 residues. Trimming took 4 bases from V and 4 from J; bases not matched to a gene: 11. Germline V gene sequence: CDR1 SGHRS, CDR2 YFSETQ. As DNA, the CDR3 is TGCGCCAGCAGCGTAGTTCCGGGACAGCCATACAATGAGCAGTTCTTC. Residues: CASSVVPGQPYNEQFF.

V usage is TRBV4-2 and J usage is TRBJ2-2, with TRBD2 matching over 7 bases. The V gene's germline CDR1 is LGHNA and CDR2 YNFKEQ. The CDR3 covers 17 residues. The trim removed 0 bases at V and 2 bases at J, leaving 6 bases unmatched. The CDR3 spells CASSQDAGRTNTGELFF. Here the CDR3 DNA reads TGTGCCAGCAGCCAAGACGCCGGGAGGACTAACACCGGGGAGCTGTTTTTT.

The chain has TRBV5-1 and TRBJ2-1; no firm D call. V lost 0 bases and J lost 9, with 13 bases in between. There are 14 residues in the CDR3. Per germline, CDR1 SGHRS and CDR2 YFSETQ. CDR3 nucleotide sequence: TGCGCCAGCAGCTTGGGTCCGCAGGTGGCTGAGCAGTTCTTC. Translation gives CASSLGPQVAEQFF.